The 24 T cell receptor beta chains in this list originate from one sample, sequenced in a study of blood T cells in healthy people across ages. Through a sample-barcoded 5' primer and a J-beta primer mix, a second PCR was run for roughly 6 to 11 cycles. TCRdb fed the 5' RACE reads into MiXCR, producing one record per CDR3 protein. The sample includes 780,000 or so distinct CDR3 sequences, 56% of them seen just once. Sequencing was performed on blood. All receptors come from a man between 40 and 49 years old in good health.

The chain combines TRBV25-1 with TRBJ1-2; TRBD1 matches at 9 bases. Germline assignment: CDR1 MGHDK and CDR2 SYGVNS. The CDR3 consists of 15 residues. Germline trimming cut 2 bases from V and 8 bases from J; bases unmatched to any gene: 9. CDR3 loop: CASSEAMGTGSGYTF. The DNA of the CDR3 is TGTGCCAGCAGTGAAGCGATGGGGACAGGGAGCGGCTACACCTTC.

This chain connects TRBV5-1 to TRBJ2-6, with no clear D. Trimming cost V 3 bases and J 1 base, with 5 bases left between them. Germline values: CDR1 SGHRS, CDR2 YFSETQ. The CDR3 loop spans 14 amino acids. CDR3 in amino acids: CASSSKSGANVLTF. CDR3 bases: TGCGCCAGCAGCTCTAAATCTGGGGCCAACGTCCTGACTTTC.

The rearrangement links TRBV4-1 to TRBJ2-3; 9 bases match TRBD2. CDR1 is MGHRA and CDR2 is YSYEKL in the germline V gene. The CDR3 spans 18 residues. V lost 1 base, J lost 4 bases, and 12 bases stayed unmatched. CDR3 sequence reads: CASSQADSGGGAADTQYF. The CDR3 coding sequence is TGCGCCAGCAGCCAAGCGGATTCGGGCGGGGGGGCGGCAGATACGCAGTATTTT.

This chain joins TRBV5-1 and TRBJ1-6, with unresolved D. The germline gives CDR1 SGHRS, CDR2 YFSETQ. Trimming removed 0 bases from V and 12 bases from J, with 13 bases in between. CDR3 size: 14 residues. The CDR3 DNA follows: TGCGCCAGCAGCTTGGCAACGGCGGGCAAACCCCTCCACTTT. Amino acids: CASSLATAGKPLHF.

This clonotype has a handful of counts. The rearrangement uses TRBV28 and TRBJ2-1; 7 bases map to TRBD2. This CDR3 contains 15 residues. CDR1 and CDR2 from the germline V gene are MDHEN and SYDVKM. J was trimmed by 9 bases and V by 4 bases; bases with no gene match: 12. The CDR3 DNA follows: TGTGCCAGCAGTTCCAATAGCGGGCTAGGGGTTGAGCAGTTCTTC. Translating gives CASSSNSGLGVEQFF.

The rearrangement uses TRBV9 and TRBJ1-2; the D gene is possibly TRBD1 (6 bases). Germline V gene data show CDR1 as SGDLS and CDR2 as YYNGEE. The CDR3 extends over 14 amino acids. Trimming took 8 bases from V and 4 from J, leaving 18 bases between them. As DNA, the CDR3 is TGTGCCAGTAGCCGAGAGACAGGTCCCTATGGCTACACCTTC. Its protein product is CASSRETGPYGYTF.

This chain links TRBV20-1 with TRBJ2-5; 13 nucleotides align to TRBD2. Trimming took 6 bases from V and 6 from J; bases not matched to a gene: 13. CDR1 DFQATT and CDR2 SNEGSKA come from the germline V gene (reference sequence). This CDR3 contains 16 residues. The DNA of the CDR3 is TGCAGTGCCAAACCGGGACTAGCGGGGAGGGAAAAGACCCAGTACTTC. Its translation is CSAKPGLAGREKTQYF.

There are a few counts of this clonotype. CDR3 nucleotides: TGTGCCAGCAGTTTACAGGACCCAGGCTACACCTTC. Translation: CASSLQDPGYTF. The chain is built from TRBV28 and TRBJ1-2; D is ambiguous. V was shortened by 2 bases and J by 8 bases, with 9 bases between the two germline ends. The germline V gene has CDR1 MDHEN and CDR2 SYDVKM. The CDR3 is 12 amino acids.

The chain is built from TRBV2 and TRBJ1-5, with 11 nucleotides matching TRBD1. J was trimmed by 8 bases and V by 6 bases; bases with no gene match: 9. The CDR3 sequence is 15 residues long. Per the germline V gene, CDR1 is SNHLY and CDR2 is FYNNEI. DNA of the CDR3: TGTGCCAGCAGGGGGACAGGGGGGGGGAAGGAGCCCCAGCATTTT. It codes for CASRGTGGGKEPQHF. Looking up the rest from reference TRBV2 and TRBJ1-5 gives the full variable domain: EPEVTQTPSHQVTQMGQEVILRCVPISNHLYFYWYRQILGQKVEFLVSFYNNEISEKSEIFDDQFSVERPDGSNFTLKIRSTKLEDSAMYFCASRGTGGGKEPQHFGDGTRLSIL.

The V call is TRBV7-8, the J call TRBJ2-1; no firm D call. V dropped 3 bases and J dropped 11 bases, with 14 bases sitting between them. This CDR3 region has 13 residues. Germline V gene lookup returns CDR1 SGHVS and CDR2 FQNEAQ. This CDR3 reads CASSFLGGDKQFF. The CDR3 coding sequence is TGTGCCAGCAGCTTTCTAGGCGGCGATAAGCAGTTCTTC.

This chain joins TRBV3-1 and TRBJ2-1; D gene ambiguous. Deletions cut 0 bases from V and 2 bases from J, with 11 bases between. This CDR3 comprises 16 residues. Germline V lookup: CDR1 LGHDT, CDR2 YNNKEL (reference sequence). The CDR3 coding sequence is TGTGCCAGCAGCCAAGAGTCTCACGAGGCCTACAATGAGCAGTTCTTC. Its translation is CASSQESHEAYNEQFF.

This clonotype has only a few counts. This chain joins TRBV6-2 or TRBV6-3 and TRBJ2-6; unclear D gene. V lost 6 bases, J lost 0 bases, and 9 bases lay in between. The CDR3 loop spans 15 amino acids. Germline assignment: CDR1 MNHEY and CDR2 SVGEGT. The CDR3 DNA follows: TGTGCCAGCAGACCACCGCTCTCTGGGGCCAACGTCCTGACTTTC. This codes for CASRPPLSGANVLTF.

The chain has TRBV6-5 and TRBJ1-3; weak D call: TRBD1 (5 bases). V was cut by 0 bases and J by 1 base, with 7 bases left in between. Germline CDR1 MNHEY, CDR2 SVGAGI. This CDR3 region has 15 residues. DNA of the CDR3: TGTGCCAGCAGTTACTCTCCAGGGTCTGGAAACACCATATATTTT. This codes for CASSYSPGSGNTIYF.

This chain joins TRBV12-3 or TRBV12-4 and TRBJ2-7, with D possibly being TRBD2 (6 bases). CDR3 length equals 15 residues. V was shortened by 6 bases and J by 0 bases, with 15 bases between the two germline ends. The CDR3 DNA reads TGTGCCAGCAGCAGCGTCGCTAGCGCCTCCTACGAGCAGTACTTC. It codes for CASSSVASASYEQYF.

This clonotype was detected only a few times. The chain couples TRBV6-5 to TRBJ2-5; no firm D call. The CDR3 totals 13 residues. Germline CDR1 MNHEY, CDR2 SVGAGI. V lost 7 bases to trimming and J lost 5 bases, with 14 bases between them. The CDR3 protein is CASTGPARETQYF. The CDR3 region has the DNA TGTGCCAGCACCGGCCCAGCTCGGGAGACCCAGTACTTC.

V usage is TRBV27 and J usage is TRBJ2-2; 15 bases fit TRBD2. The junction had 13 bases not matched to a gene; V was cut back by 7 bases and J by 1 base. CDR3 length equals 20 residues. Germline CDR1 and CDR2: MNHEY and SMNVEV (reference sequence). CDR3 residues: CASNPSRGTSGGLNTGELFF. The CDR3 DNA follows: TGTGCCAGCAACCCCTCCCGAGGGACTAGCGGGGGGTTGAACACCGGGGAGCTGTTTTTT.

The rearrangement joins TRBV7-2 to TRBJ2-5, with no clear D. The CDR3 is 14 residues long. Germline V gene data show CDR1 as SGHTA and CDR2 as FQGNSA. V was cut by 4 bases and J by 3 bases, with 12 bases left in between. In DNA form, the CDR3 reads TGTGCCAGCAGCTCACAAAGGATGGAAGAGACCCAGTACTTC. It codes for CASSSQRMEETQYF.

The chain recombines TRBV9 with TRBJ2-7; D is unresolved. Germline V CDR1 and CDR2: SGDLS, YYNGEE. Trimming cost V 4 bases and J 2 bases, with 16 bases left between them. The CDR3 covers 15 residues. The CDR3 reads CASSLVWSIPYEQYF. The CDR3 DNA reads as TGTGCCAGCAGCCTAGTGTGGTCAATCCCCTACGAGCAGTACTTC.

V gene TRBV7-6 combines with J gene TRBJ2-7; D possibly corresponds to TRBD2 (5 bases). With 4 bases removed from V and 6 bases from J, the gap between germline ends came to 13 bases. The germline CDR1 and CDR2 sequences are SGHVS and FNYEAQ. The CDR3 has 13 residues. The chain's CDR3 is CASSSGGPGEQYF. The DNA of the CDR3 is TGTGCCAGCAGCTCTGGAGGTCCGGGCGAGCAGTACTTC.

This clonotype was found a few times. A much larger clone is a single base away; this may be a read error. The J gene is TRBJ2-3, the V gene TRBV2, with 7 bases matching TRBD1. CDR3 length: 14 amino acids. CDR1 is SNHLY and CDR2 is FYNNEI in the germline V gene. V trimming: 5 bases; J trimming: 2 bases; junction bases outside the gene matches: 4. The CDR3 protein is CASSRDRTTDTQYF. Written as DNA, the CDR3 is TGTGCCAGCAGTCGGGACAGAACCACAGATACGCAGTATTTT.

The chain joins TRBV7-2 to TRBJ2-1; D is perhaps TRBD1 (5 bases). The germline CDR1 and CDR2 sequences are SGHTA and FQGNSA. This CDR3 region has 15 residues. V lost 3 bases and J lost 7, with 16 bases in between. The CDR3 protein is CASSLGREGRNEQFF. CDR3 bases: TGTGCCAGCAGCTTGGGCAGGGAAGGTCGGAATGAGCAGTTCTTC.

The rearrangement joins TRBV12-3 or TRBV12-4 to TRBJ2-1; TRBD1 aligns across 9 bases. Trimming cost V 4 bases and J 5 bases; bases outside gene matches: 6. The CDR3 loop spans 15 amino acids. The CDR3 loop is CASSSGGQGHNEQFF. For the CDR3, the DNA is TGTGCCAGCAGTTCTGGGGGACAGGGTCACAATGAGCAGTTCTTC.

This sequence joins TRBV20-1 and TRBJ2-1; D gene uncertain. Trimming cost V 4 bases and J 0 bases, with 19 bases left between them. CDR3 size: 17 residues. CDR1 and CDR2 (germline): DFQATT, SNEGSKA (reference sequence). As DNA, the CDR3 is TGCAGTGCTATCTCCCTACGCACCCAGAGCTCCTACAATGAGCAGTTCTTC. It yields the protein CSAISLRTQSSYNEQFF.

This clonotype was seen a few times. This chain connects TRBV11-2 to TRBJ2-7; 12 bases are shared with TRBD1. Germline V gene lookup returns CDR1 SGHAT and CDR2 FQNNGV. CDR3 length: 19 amino acids. With 0 bases clipped from V and 2 bases from J, the junction kept 11 bases outside the gene matches. DNA of the CDR3: TGTGCCAGCAGCTTAGATCAGGGTTTTGGGACAGGGGGCACCTACGAGCAGTACTTC. Translation: CASSLDQGFGTGGTYEQYF.